This T cell receptor (beta chain) derives from a study of memory CD4+ T cells and cytomegalovirus serostatus. Single viable CD3+CD4+CD8-CD45RO+ cells were sorted as the memory CD4+ T cells. Serum IgG to CMV pp150, pp28, p38 and p52 defined serostatus. TCRdb keeps only in-frame clones here, not all; method: immunoSEQ multiplex PCR. The sample holds over 65,000 clones; 60% to 85% are singletons and the top ten take about 4.7%. This CDR3 has 12 amino acids. Trimming pared 4 bases from V and 4 bases from J, leaving 6 bases between. Germline CDR1 is LNHDA and CDR2 is SQIVND (reference sequence). This clone appeared a few times.

The chain links TRBV19 to TRBJ2-3; D is ambiguous. Sequenced sample: memory CD4+ T cells from blood. The TCR comes from an adult in good health and CMV-seropositive. CDR3 nucleotides: TGTGCCAGTAGTAGGGAATCAGATACGCAGTATTTT. This gives the protein CASSRESDTQYF.